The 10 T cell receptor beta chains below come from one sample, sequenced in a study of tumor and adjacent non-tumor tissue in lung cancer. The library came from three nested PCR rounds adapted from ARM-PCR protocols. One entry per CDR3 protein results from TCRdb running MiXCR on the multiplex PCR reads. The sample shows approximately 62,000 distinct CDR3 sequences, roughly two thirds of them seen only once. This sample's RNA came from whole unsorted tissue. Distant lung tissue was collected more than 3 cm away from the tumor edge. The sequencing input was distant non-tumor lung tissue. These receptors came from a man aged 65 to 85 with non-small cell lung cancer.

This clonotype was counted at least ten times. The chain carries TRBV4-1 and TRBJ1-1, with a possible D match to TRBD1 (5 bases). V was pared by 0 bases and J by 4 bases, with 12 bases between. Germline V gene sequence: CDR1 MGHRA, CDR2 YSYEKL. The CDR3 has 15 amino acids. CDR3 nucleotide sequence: TGCGCCAGCAGCCAAGACAGGGTATGGGCCACTGAAGCTTTCTTT. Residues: CASSQDRVWATEAFF.

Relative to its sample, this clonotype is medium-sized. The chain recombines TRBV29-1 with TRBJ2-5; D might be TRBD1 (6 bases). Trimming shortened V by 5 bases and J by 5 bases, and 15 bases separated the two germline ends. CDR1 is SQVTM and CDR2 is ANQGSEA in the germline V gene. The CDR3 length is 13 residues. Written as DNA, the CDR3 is TGCAGCGTTCGGGCTACAGGGTTCGAGACCCAGTACTTC. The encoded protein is CSVRATGFETQYF.

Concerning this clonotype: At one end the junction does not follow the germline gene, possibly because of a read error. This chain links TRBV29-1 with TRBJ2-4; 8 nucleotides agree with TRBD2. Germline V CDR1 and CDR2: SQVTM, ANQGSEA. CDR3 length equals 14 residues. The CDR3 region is CSADVAGIQNFQYF. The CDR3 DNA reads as TGCAGCGCTGATGTAGCGGGAATCCAAAACTTTCAGTACTTC.

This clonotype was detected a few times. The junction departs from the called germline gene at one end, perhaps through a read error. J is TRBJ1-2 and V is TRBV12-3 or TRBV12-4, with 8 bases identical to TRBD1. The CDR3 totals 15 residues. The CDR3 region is CACSLVTGVNYGYTF. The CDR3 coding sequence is TGTGCCTGCAGTTTAGTGACAGGGGTTAACTATGGCTACACCTTC.

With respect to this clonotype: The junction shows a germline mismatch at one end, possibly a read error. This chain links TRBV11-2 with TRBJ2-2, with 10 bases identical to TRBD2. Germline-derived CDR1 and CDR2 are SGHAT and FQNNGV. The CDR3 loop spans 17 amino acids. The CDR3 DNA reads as TGTGCCAGCAGCTTAGAAGCGGGAGGGCCGGACACCAGGGAGCTGTTTTTT. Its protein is CASSLEAGGPDTRELFF.

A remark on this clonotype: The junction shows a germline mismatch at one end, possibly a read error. For the CDR3, the DNA is TGTGCCAGCAGGCTAGGGGACTCTGGGGCCAACATCCTGACTTTC. Translation: CASRLGDSGANILTF. V gene TRBV6-1 combines with J gene TRBJ2-6; perhaps TRBD2 as D (6 bases). This CDR3 has 15 residues. Germline lookup yields CDR1 MNHNS and CDR2 SASEGT.

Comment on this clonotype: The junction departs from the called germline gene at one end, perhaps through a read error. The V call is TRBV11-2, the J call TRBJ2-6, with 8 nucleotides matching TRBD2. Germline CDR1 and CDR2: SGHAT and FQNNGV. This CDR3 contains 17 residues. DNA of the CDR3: TGTGCCAGCAGCTCCCGGGGGGGTATCTCTGGGGCCGACGTCCTGACATTC. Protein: CASSSRGGISGADVLTF.

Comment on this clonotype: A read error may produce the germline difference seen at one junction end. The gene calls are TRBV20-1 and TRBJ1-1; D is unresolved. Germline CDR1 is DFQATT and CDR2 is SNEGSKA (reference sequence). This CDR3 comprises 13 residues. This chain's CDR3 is CSARDWGNTETFF. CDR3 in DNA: TGCAGTGCTAGAGATTGGGGTAACACTGAAACTTTCTTT.

Written as DNA, the CDR3 is TGCGCCAGCAGCCAAGACGAGCCGCCAGATGAAAAACTGTTTTTT. It is translated as CASSQDEPPDEKLFF. J is TRBJ1-4 and V is TRBV4-1; D uncertain. CDR1 is MGHRA, CDR2 YSYEKL, per germline. The V and J ends lost 0 bases and 6 bases respectively, with 11 bases between them. This CDR3 contains 15 residues.

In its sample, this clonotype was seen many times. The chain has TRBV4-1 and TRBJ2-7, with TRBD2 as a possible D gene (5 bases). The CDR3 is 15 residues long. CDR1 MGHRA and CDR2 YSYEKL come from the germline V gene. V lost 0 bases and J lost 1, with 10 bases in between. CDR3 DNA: TGCGCCAGCAGCCAAGAGAGGGAGCAATCCTACGAGCAGTACTTC. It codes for CASSQEREQSYEQYF.